These 25 T cell receptor beta chains were sequenced from one sample in a study of blood T cell repertoires in COVID-19. Libraries were prepared by immunoSEQ multiplex PCR; TCRdb keeps only in-frame clonotypes and omits some of them. Among about 250,000 clones listed, roughly 91% were seen once. The specimen was PBMCs or T cells enriched from blood (not recorded which). The source of these receptors is a man aged 40-55 years who had recovered from COVID-19.

This chain joins TRBV28 and TRBJ2-3, with no clear D. CDR1 and CDR2 (germline): MDHEN, SYDVKM. Between the trimmed V and J ends, which lost 6 bases and 1 base, there was a span of 11 bases. The CDR3 consists of 14 residues. CDR3 residues: CASRRAPRTDTQYF. CDR3 DNA sequence: TGTGCCAGCAGACGCGCCCCTCGCACAGATACGCAGTATTTT.

The V call is TRBV29-1, the J call TRBJ1-2, with D possibly TRBD1 on 6 matching bases. Looked up from germline, CDR1 is SQVTM and CDR2 is ANQGSEA. Trimming removed 3 bases at V and 8 bases at J, with 16 bases between. CDR3 length equals 13 residues. CDR3 nucleotides: TGCAGCGTTGAGTCGGGGGGGCCCGGCGGCTACACCTTC. Translation: CSVESGGPGGYTF.

The chain carries TRBV19 and TRBJ1-3; D not resolved. There are 13 residues in the CDR3. Between the trimmed V and J ends, which lost 3 bases and 7 bases, there was a span of 10 bases. Germline V gives CDR1 LNHDA, CDR2 SQIVND (reference sequence). CDR3 amino acids: CASSMGQINTIYF. DNA of the CDR3: TGTGCCAGTAGTATGGGCCAGATCAACACCATATATTTT.

V is TRBV28 and J is TRBJ1-2; perhaps TRBD1 as D (6 bases). The germline V gene encodes CDR1 MDHEN and CDR2 SYDVKM. V gave up 5 bases and J gave up 4 bases, with 11 bases separating them. The CDR3 runs 13 residues. The CDR3 nucleotides are TGTGCCAGCAGTAGTACAGGGTTCTATGGCTACACCTTC. Translation gives CASSSTGFYGYTF.

This clone was detected ten times or more. V is TRBV29-1 and J is TRBJ2-7; 8 bases agree with TRBD1. Germline lookup yields CDR1 SQVTM and CDR2 ANQGSEA. The CDR3 runs to 14 residues. Trimming took 3 bases from V and 6 from J; bases not matched to a gene: 10. The CDR3 loop is CSVDHRGDPFEQYF. In DNA form, the CDR3 reads TGCAGCGTTGACCACAGGGGGGATCCCTTCGAGCAGTACTTC.

The sample holds one count of this clone. V and J are TRBV12-3 or TRBV12-4 and TRBJ2-1; D is unclear. This CDR3 is 11 amino acids long. V gave up 3 bases and J gave up 7 bases, with 4 bases separating them. Here the CDR3 reads CASSFRNEQFF. For the CDR3, the DNA is TGTGCCAGCAGTTTTAGAAATGAGCAGTTCTTC.

This chain uses TRBV19 with TRBJ2-7; the match to TRBD1 covers 10 bases. The germline V gene encodes CDR1 LNHDA and CDR2 SQIVND (reference sequence). Trimming cost V 2 bases and J 4 bases; bases outside gene matches: 5. The CDR3 has 15 amino acids. Here the CDR3 reads CASSIMGQGMYEQYF. CDR3 coding DNA: TGTGCCAGTAGTATAATGGGACAGGGGATGTACGAGCAGTACTTC.

J is TRBJ2-7 and V is TRBV12-5; a possible D gene is TRBD2 (5 bases). CDR1 and CDR2 (germline): LGHNT, FRNRAP. The length of the CDR3 is 14 residues. V lost 6 bases and J 6 bases, leaving 18 bases between the germline ends. The CDR3 reads CASGPPGLEGEQYF. DNA of the CDR3: TGTGCTAGTGGCCCGCCCGGGTTAGAGGGCGAGCAGTACTTC.

The V gene is TRBV28, the J gene TRBJ1-4, with 7 positions matching TRBD1. Per the germline V gene, CDR1 is MDHEN and CDR2 is SYDVKM. The CDR3 is 15 amino acids. With V trimmed by 7 bases and J by 5 bases, 10 bases remained unmatched. CDR3 amino acids: CASTERTGGNEKLFF. CDR3 sequence (DNA): TGTGCCAGCACCGAACGGACAGGAGGAAATGAAAAACTGTTTTTT.

Written as DNA, the CDR3 is TGTGCCAGTAACGAATGGGGGGACAGGGGCAATCAGCCCCAGCATTTT. It is translated as CASNEWGDRGNQPQHF. The V and J genes are TRBV19 and TRBJ1-5; 9 nucleotides match TRBD1. CDR3 length: 16 amino acids. Trimming cost V 7 bases and J 2 bases; bases outside gene matches: 9. CDR1 is LNHDA, CDR2 SQIVND, per germline (reference sequence).

The chain couples TRBV14 to TRBJ2-7; TRBD1 is a possible D gene (6 bases). The V end lost 3 bases, the J end lost 6 bases, and 18 bases lay between the germline ends. The CDR3 runs 15 residues. The germline CDR1 and CDR2 sequences are SGHDN and FVKESK. This CDR3 is CASSHWTVSLGEQYF. DNA of the CDR3: TGTGCCAGCAGCCACTGGACAGTCTCTCTAGGCGAGCAGTACTTC.

This clone appeared once. The DNA for the CDR3 is TGCGCCAGCAGCTTGAGCAGGGCGAATGAAAAACTGTTTTTT. This translates into CASSLSRANEKLFF. The chain uses TRBV5-1 and TRBJ1-4; a possible D gene is TRBD1 (5 bases). The ends were cut back, 1 base at V and 5 bases at J, with 9 bases in the middle. The CDR3 sequence is 14 residues long. Per germline, CDR1 SGHRS and CDR2 YFSETQ.

The chain combines TRBV4-1 with TRBJ2-5, with 11 bases fitting TRBD2. Germline CDR1 reads MGHRA; CDR2 reads YSYEKL. Losses at the gene ends were 0 bases for V and 4 bases for J; bases not matched to a gene: 10. This CDR3 has 18 residues. CDR3 nucleotides: TGCGCCAGCAGCCAAGATGGGCCGACCACTAGCGGGAGAGAGACCCAGTACTTC. This translates into CASSQDGPTTSGRETQYF.

The chain recombines TRBV6-5 with TRBJ1-1; 8 bases fit TRBD1. Germline values: CDR1 MNHEY, CDR2 SVGAGI. V was clipped by 8 bases and J by 3 bases; unmatched bases: 8. The CDR3 runs to 14 residues. DNA for the CDR3: TGTGCCAGCGGCAGACAGGGGAGGGACACTGAAGCTTTCTTT. It codes for CASGRQGRDTEAFF.

The V call is TRBV9, the J call TRBJ2-7, with 8 bases identical to TRBD1. The CDR3 totals 16 residues. V lost 4 bases and J lost 4; bases outside the gene matches: 13. Germline V gene data show CDR1 as SGDLS and CDR2 as YYNGEE. CDR3 in amino acids: CASSPQAGRGQYEQYF. CDR3 bases: TGTGCCAGCAGCCCACAGGCGGGCAGGGGGCAATACGAGCAGTACTTC.

The CDR3 DNA reads as TGCAGCACCACCCCTAGCGGGGGGGTAGAGACCCAGTACTTC. Translation gives CSTTPSGGVETQYF. V is TRBV29-1 and J is TRBJ2-5; TRBD2 matches at 12 bases. CDR1 is SQVTM, CDR2 ANQGSEA, per germline. This CDR3 comprises 14 residues. V lost 8 bases, J lost 4 bases, and 8 bases stayed unmatched.

This clone was seen just once. This chain connects TRBV29-1 to TRBJ1-2, with 11 bases that match TRBD1. Per the germline V gene, CDR1 is SQVTM and CDR2 is ANQGSEA. The CDR3 totals 14 residues. The trim removed 4 bases at V and 2 bases at J, leaving 3 bases unmatched. The CDR3 reads CSVGTGGTNYGYTF. CDR3 DNA sequence: TGCAGCGTTGGGACAGGGGGCACCAACTATGGCTACACCTTC. The full variable domain, rest sourced from reference TRBV29-1 and TRBJ1-2, is SAVISQKPSRDICQRGTSLTIQCQVDSQVTMMFWYRQQPGQSLTLIATANQGSEATYESGFVIDKFPISRPNLTFSTLTVSNMSPEDSSIYLCSVGTGGTNYGYTFGSGTRLTVV.

About this clone itself: The same CDR3 is also encoded by other DNA sequences in this sample. The chain links TRBV29-1 to TRBJ1-1, with TRBD1 matching 8 bases. This CDR3 contains 12 residues. Per the germline V gene, CDR1 is SQVTM and CDR2 is ANQGSEA. After removal of 6 bases from V and 1 base from J, the junction contained 1 base not matched to a gene. CDR3 residues: CSVGTGNTEAFF. CDR3 sequence (DNA): TGCAGCGTCGGGACAGGGAACACTGAAGCTTTCTTT.

The chain's CDR3 is CASSPSEGLSSGANVLTF. For the CDR3, the DNA is TGTGCCAGCTCACCTTCTGAGGGCCTTTCCTCTGGGGCCAACGTCCTGACTTTC. The chain combines TRBV18 with TRBJ2-6; TRBD2 is a possible D gene (5 bases). Deletions cut 3 bases from V and 0 bases from J, with 15 bases between. The CDR3 sequence is 18 residues long. Germline V CDR1 and CDR2: KGHSH, LQKENI.

CDR3 region: CASSLWTAGNQPQHF. The CDR3 DNA sequence: TGTGCCAGTAGTCTATGGACAGCAGGTAATCAGCCCCAGCATTTT. V and J are TRBV19 and TRBJ1-5; D perhaps matches TRBD1 (6 bases). CDR3 length: 15 residues. V lost 5 bases and J lost 4, with 15 bases in between. Germline V gene lookup returns CDR1 LNHDA and CDR2 SQIVND (reference sequence).

This rearrangement joins TRBV4-2 to TRBJ2-5, with 7 positions matching TRBD1. V lost 4 bases, J lost 1 base, and 3 bases stayed unmatched. CDR1 and CDR2 from the germline V gene are LGHNA and YNFKEQ. The CDR3 is 14 amino acids. Here the CDR3 reads CASSRTGPQETQYF. CDR3 coding DNA: TGTGCCAGCAGCCGGACAGGTCCCCAAGAGACCCAGTACTTC.

The chain is built from TRBV6-5 and TRBJ1-6, with 8 bases identical to TRBD1. With 6 bases clipped from V and 5 bases from J, the junction kept 6 bases outside the gene matches. Per the germline V gene, CDR1 is MNHEY and CDR2 is SVGAGI. This CDR3 comprises 15 residues. The CDR3 DNA reads TGTGCCAGCAGCCGTGACAGGGGAAATAATTCACCCCTCCACTTT. It encodes CASSRDRGNNSPLHF.

CDR3 amino acids: CASSLRGYEKLFF. The CDR3, as DNA: TGTGCCAGCAGCTTAAGGGGCTATGAAAAACTGTTTTTT. The rearrangement links TRBV7-2 to TRBJ1-4; D might be TRBD1 (5 bases). Trimming took 2 bases from V and 6 from J, leaving 7 bases between them. The germline CDR1 and CDR2 sequences are SGHTA and FQGNSA. The CDR3 is 13 residues long.

As for this clone: This sample also contains other DNA sequences that code for the same CDR3. The V gene is TRBV3-1 (or the pseudogene TRBV3-2), the J gene TRBJ1-5; D unclear. CDR1 is LGHDT and CDR2 is YNNKEL in the germline V gene (reference sequence). Trimming shortened V by 1 base and J by 6 bases, and 13 bases separated the two germline ends. This CDR3 has 15 residues. The CDR3 sequence is CASSQGRGLGQPQHF. CDR3 in DNA: TGTGCCAGCAGCCAAGGTCGGGGTTTAGGTCAGCCCCAGCATTTT.

The chain carries TRBV9 and TRBJ2-5; D perhaps matches TRBD2 (6 bases). Trimming left V 2 bases short and J 2 bases short, with 16 bases between. Germline values: CDR1 SGDLS, CDR2 YYNGEE. The CDR3 runs 16 residues. CDR3 sequence (DNA): TGTGCCAGCAGCGTCGGCCGGGACTTCGCTCAAGAGACCCAGTACTTC. Amino acids: CASSVGRDFAQETQYF.